These 29 T cell receptor beta chains share one sample of origin, sequenced in a study of control samples from healthy donors and cancer patients. Repertoires were generated with immunoSEQ multiplex PCR, while TCRdb's copy carries only in-frame clones and drops some. The sample holds 70,000 to 80,000 clones, about 90% seen once. Sequencing used PBMCs. Receptor source: a woman in her sixties or seventies with head and neck cancer.

The genes are TRBV5-8 and TRBJ2-2; 7 bases are a match to TRBD1. CDR1 and CDR2 (germline): SGHTS, YDEGEE. Trimming took 2 bases from V and 2 from J; bases not matched to a gene: 9. The CDR3 is 17 residues long. For the CDR3, the DNA is TGTGCCAGCAGCTTCTCGTCGGACAGGCCCAACACCGGGGAGCTGTTTTTT. This translates into CASSFSSDRPNTGELFF.

This chain links TRBV25-1 with TRBJ2-7; 10 bases map to TRBD1. V trimming: 6 bases; J trimming: 2 bases; junction bases outside the gene matches: 4. Germline-derived CDR1 and CDR2 are MGHDK and SYGVNS. The CDR3 extends over 14 amino acids. Here the CDR3 DNA reads TGTGCCAGCAGGACCGGGACAGGGGCCTACGAGCAGTACTTC. This translates into CASRTGTGAYEQYF.

The rearrangement joins TRBV9 to TRBJ1-3; D is uncertain. Germline-derived CDR1 and CDR2 are SGDLS and YYNGEE. V shed 4 bases and J shed 0 bases, with 11 bases lying between them. The length of the CDR3 is 15 residues. This chain's CDR3 is CASSPGGFSGNTIYF. In nucleotides, the CDR3 is TGTGCCAGCAGCCCGGGAGGGTTCTCTGGAAACACCATATATTTT.

V and J are TRBV12-3 or TRBV12-4 and TRBJ1-1; no reliable D call. V lost 2 bases and J 2 bases, leaving 6 bases between the germline ends. This CDR3 comprises 13 residues. CDR3 amino acids: CASSLRVNTEAFF. The CDR3 nucleotides read TGTGCCAGCAGTTTAAGGGTTAACACTGAAGCTTTCTTT.

The rearrangement joins TRBV28 to TRBJ1-2, with D uncertain. Germline CDR1 MDHEN, CDR2 SYDVKM. V gave up 2 bases and J gave up 8 bases, with 12 bases separating them. The CDR3 runs to 13 residues. The CDR3 loop is CASSLILGGGYTF. Written as DNA, the CDR3 is TGTGCCAGCAGTTTAATCCTAGGTGGAGGCTACACCTTC.

Only one count was recorded for this clone. The J gene is TRBJ2-5, the V gene TRBV19; a possible D gene is TRBD1 (6 bases). Germline V gives CDR1 LNHDA, CDR2 SQIVND (reference sequence). V was pared by 2 bases and J by 4 bases, with 11 bases between. There are 14 residues in the CDR3. In nucleotides, the CDR3 is TGTGCCAGTAGTATACCTGGGGGCGTAGAGACCCAGTACTTC. Translating gives CASSIPGGVETQYF. Based on the CDR3 plus reference TRBV19 and TRBJ2-5, the full variable domain is DGGITQSPKYLFRKEGQNVTLSCEQNLNHDAMYWYRQDPGQGLRLIYYSQIVNDFQKGDIAEGYSVSREKKESFPLTVTSAQKNPTAFYLCASSIPGGVETQYFGPGTRLLVL.

The chain links TRBV6-2 or TRBV6-3 to TRBJ2-6, with 8 bases that match TRBD1. Germline CDR1 is MNHEY and CDR2 is SVGEGT. The CDR3 length is 17 residues. The trim removed 4 bases at V and 2 bases at J, leaving 7 bases unmatched. The CDR3 nucleotides read TGTGCCAGCAGTTTTTCGCTGGACAGGGCTGGGGCCAACGTCCTGACTTTC. This codes for CASSFSLDRAGANVLTF.

The chain carries TRBV6-5 and TRBJ1-5; maybe TRBD1 (5 bases). Germline V gene data show CDR1 as MNHEY and CDR2 as SVGAGI. The ends were cut back, 2 bases at V and 5 bases at J, with 7 bases in the middle. There are 13 residues in the CDR3. CDR3 sequence: CASSYLGDQPQHF. In DNA, the CDR3 is TGTGCCAGCAGTTACCTGGGGGATCAGCCCCAGCATTTT.

This chain joins TRBV3-1 (or the pseudogene TRBV3-2) and TRBJ2-3, with D maybe TRBD2 (6 bases). Germline-derived CDR1 and CDR2 are LGHDT and YNNKEL (reference sequence). The CDR3 has 18 amino acids. Between the trimmed V and J ends, which lost 3 bases and 0 bases, there was a span of 19 bases. CDR3 DNA: TGTGCCAGCAGCCAGGCCCCCCGGGCTAGCGATAGCACAGATACGCAGTATTTT. Its protein product is CASSQAPRASDSTDTQYF.

The J gene is TRBJ2-2, the V gene TRBV6-4; unclear D gene. CDR1 is MRHNA, CDR2 SNTAGT, per germline. CDR3 length: 14 amino acids. V was clipped by 2 bases and J by 1 base, with 5 bases between them. Written as DNA, the CDR3 is TGTGCCAGCAGTGACGGGCAGAACACCGGGGAGCTGTTTTTT. It codes for CASSDGQNTGELFF.

The chain combines TRBV12-3 or TRBV12-4 with TRBJ2-2; 7 bases are a match to TRBD1. The CDR3 spans 13 residues. The V and J ends lost 10 bases and 6 bases, in that order; junction bases with no gene match: 8. Here the CDR3 DNA reads TGTGCCACAACAGGGGCGTTGTCCGGGGAGCTGTTTTTT. Translated, it gives CATTGALSGELFF.

This chain joins TRBV28 and TRBJ1-4; weak D call: TRBD1 (5 bases). Germline CDR1 reads MDHEN; CDR2 reads SYDVKM. The CDR3 covers 16 residues. Trimming left V 0 bases short and J 2 bases short, with 10 bases between. CDR3 in DNA: TGTGCCAGCAGTTTATGGAGATGGGGGACTAATGAAAAACTGTTTTTT. It specifies CASSLWRWGTNEKLFF.

The chain uses TRBV19 and TRBJ2-2, with 10 bases that match TRBD1. Germline CDR1 reads LNHDA; CDR2 reads SQIVND (reference sequence). J was trimmed by 4 bases and V by 5 bases; bases with no gene match: 1. The length of the CDR3 is 14 residues. CDR3 sequence reads: CASSDRGRTGELFF. CDR3 nucleotides: TGTGCCAGTAGTGACAGGGGGCGCACCGGGGAGCTGTTTTTT.

This rearrangement joins TRBV29-1 to TRBJ1-1, with 7 bases fitting TRBD1. This CDR3 has 13 residues. Per germline, CDR1 SQVTM and CDR2 ANQGSEA. Trimming removed 7 bases from V and 2 bases from J; junction bases left unmatched: 7. This chain's CDR3 is CSATTGDNTEAFF. CDR3 nucleotide sequence: TGCAGCGCCACCACAGGGGACAACACTGAAGCTTTCTTT.

The chain couples TRBV29-1 to TRBJ2-3, with 7 positions matching TRBD2. Germline-derived CDR1 and CDR2 are SQVTM and ANQGSEA. Trimming cost V 3 bases and J 6 bases; bases outside gene matches: 6. This CDR3 has 13 amino acids. The CDR3 bases are TGCAGCGTTGACGGGGGGACGGCGGATACGCAGTATTTT. Protein sequence: CSVDGGTADTQYF.

This clone came up a few times. The V gene is TRBV5-1, the J gene TRBJ1-6, with 7 bases identical to TRBD1. This CDR3 is built from 15 residues. The germline V gene has CDR1 SGHRS and CDR2 YFSETQ. The ends lost 2 bases at V and 7 bases at J; junction bases unmatched: 6. The CDR3 DNA reads TGCGCCAGCAGCTTATCCGGGACAGAAAATTCACCCCTCCACTTT. Translation gives CASSLSGTENSPLHF. The variable domain in full, with the rest retrieved from reference TRBV5-1 and TRBJ1-6, is KAGVTQTPRYLIKTRGQQVTLSCSPISGHRSVSWYQQTPGQGLQFLFEYFSETQRNKGNFPGRFSGRQFSNSRSEMNVSTLELGDSALYLCASSLSGTENSPLHFGNGTRLTVT.

The chain is built from TRBV7-2 and TRBJ2-1; 9 bases are a match to TRBD2. V dropped 6 bases and J dropped 8; count of bases not matched to a gene: 8. This CDR3 is 14 amino acids long. From germline, CDR1 is SGHTA and CDR2 FQGNSA. The CDR3 sequence: CASRPSGIGDEQFF. The CDR3 DNA sequence: TGTGCCAGCAGACCTAGCGGGATTGGCGATGAGCAGTTCTTC.

The chain links TRBV19 to TRBJ2-5; no firm D call. This CDR3 is built from 13 residues. Germline V gene sequence: CDR1 LNHDA, CDR2 SQIVND (reference sequence). V lost 3 bases and J 4 bases, leaving 9 bases between the germline ends. The DNA for the CDR3 is TGTGCCAGTAGTATGGGCCAGGTAGAGACCCAGTACTTC. It encodes CASSMGQVETQYF.

This chain joins TRBV13 and TRBJ2-1, with a possible D match to TRBD2 (5 bases). Trimming cost V 0 bases and J 0 bases, with 18 bases left between them. The CDR3 consists of 19 residues. Germline values: CDR1 PRHDT, CDR2 FYEKMQ (reference sequence). The CDR3 reads CASSLGFTLRASSYNEQFF. The CDR3 coding sequence is TGTGCCAGCAGCTTAGGCTTTACTTTGCGGGCAAGCTCCTACAATGAGCAGTTCTTC.

Worth noting for this clone: At one boundary the junction diverges from the germline segment, which might be a read error. V usage is TRBV4-2 and J usage is TRBJ1-4; D ambiguous. The CDR3 is 15 amino acids. Germline lookup yields CDR1 LGHNA and CDR2 YNFKEQ. CDR3 DNA sequence: TGTGCCAGCGGCCAAGAGTGGCGGGAGGTTGAAAAACTGTTTTTT. It is translated as CASGQEWREVEKLFF.

Concerning this clone itself: This sequence may be a read error, since a much larger clone differs from it by one base. Other DNA variants within this sample encode the same CDR3. The chain combines TRBV19 with TRBJ1-5, with TRBD1 as a possible D gene (6 bases). The CDR3 extends over 16 amino acids. V lost 5 bases and J lost 3, with 17 bases in between. Looked up from germline, CDR1 is LNHDA and CDR2 is SQIVND (reference sequence). This CDR3 is CASSPDSYLPNQPQHF. Written as DNA, the CDR3 is TGTGCCAGTAGTCCGGACAGTTATCTCCCCAATCAGCCCCAGCATTTT.

This chain joins TRBV2 and TRBJ2-5; D possibly corresponds to TRBD1 (6 bases). The V end lost 4 bases, the J end lost 4 bases, and 16 bases lay between the germline ends. Per the germline V gene, CDR1 is SNHLY and CDR2 is FYNNEI. CDR3 length: 15 residues. CDR3 nucleotides: TGTGCCAGCAGTGGTGAAACAGGGTGGGGAGAGACCCAGTACTTC. Its translation: CASSGETGWGETQYF.

This rearrangement joins TRBV9 to TRBJ2-7, with D maybe TRBD2 (6 bases). Between the trimmed V and J ends, which lost 0 bases and 1 base, there was a span of 11 bases. The V gene's germline CDR1 is SGDLS and CDR2 YYNGEE. The CDR3 is 15 amino acids. The CDR3 coding sequence is TGTGCCAGCAGCGTAGAGGCGGGACTTTCCTACGAGCAGTACTTC. Protein sequence: CASSVEAGLSYEQYF.

The chain joins TRBV28 to TRBJ1-2; D is ambiguous. Germline CDR1 MDHEN, CDR2 SYDVKM. CDR3 size: 11 residues. The germline V and J ends were trimmed by 6 bases and 8 bases, with 10 bases remaining between them. For the CDR3, the DNA is TGTGCCAGCAGGGACCCAAGGGGCTACACCTTC. This translates into CASRDPRGYTF.

The chain uses TRBV5-1 and TRBJ2-7; 10 bases agree with TRBD1. The V gene end was trimmed by 3 bases and the J gene end by 5 bases; junction bases not matched to a gene: 5. Germline V gene lookup returns CDR1 SGHRS and CDR2 YFSETQ. The CDR3 consists of 14 residues. The CDR3 coding sequence is TGCGCCAGCAGCTCGGGACAGGGGTACCACGAGCAGTACTTC. Its protein product is CASSSGQGYHEQYF.

The J gene is TRBJ2-7, the V gene TRBV4-2, with 14 bases matching TRBD2. The germline CDR1 and CDR2 sequences are LGHNA and YNFKEQ. After removal of 1 base from V and 4 bases from J, the junction contained 6 bases not matched to a gene. The CDR3 runs to 17 residues. CDR3 region: CASSQGGTSGSRYEQYF. DNA of the CDR3: TGTGCCAGCAGCCAAGGGGGGACTAGCGGGAGTCGATACGAGCAGTACTTC.

The rearrangement links TRBV7-9 to TRBJ2-7; 10 positions agree with TRBD2. The CDR3 runs to 14 residues. Germline V gene sequence: CDR1 SEHNR, CDR2 FQNEAQ (reference sequence). V lost 7 bases to trimming and J lost 5 bases; unmatched junction nucleotides: 8. CDR3 sequence reads: CASTQSTSGDEQYF. CDR3 DNA: TGTGCCAGCACCCAATCAACTAGCGGGGACGAGCAGTACTTC.

V usage is TRBV7-2 and J usage is TRBJ2-3, with D unresolved. This CDR3 has 15 amino acids. V lost 5 bases, J lost 5 bases, and 17 bases lay in between. Per the germline V gene, CDR1 is SGHTA and CDR2 is FQGNSA. CDR3 DNA sequence: TGTGCCAGCAGCCCCGGCCGGGTAATGGTAGATACGCAGTATTTT. Its translation: CASSPGRVMVDTQYF.

The chain links TRBV6-2 or TRBV6-3 to TRBJ2-5, with D possibly being TRBD2 (5 bases). Trimming pared 0 bases from V and 1 base from J, leaving 12 bases between. The CDR3 is made up of 16 amino acids. CDR1 MNHEY and CDR2 SVGEGT come from the germline V gene. The CDR3 DNA sequence: TGTGCCAGCAGTTACTCGAAACTAGATGTCCAAGAGACCCAGTACTTC. This encodes CASSYSKLDVQETQYF.